The present entry profiles one T cell receptor (beta chain) with its context. What it binds is unknown. This sample stems from a study of T cells in Graves' hyperthyroidism and ophthalmopathy. The CDR3 has 13 residues. CDR1 and CDR2 (germline): DFQATT, SNEGSKA (reference sequence). Deletions cut 5 bases from V and 6 bases from J, with 14 bases between. For Graves' hyperthyroidism to be stable, ophthalmopathy could not progress within 18 months. Notes on the study in general: From stable hyperthyroidism, ophthalmopathy was separated by a 13 V-J model.

Amplified TCR beta CDR3 regions derived from RNA transcripts. HTBI primers were the set used in a first-round RT-PCR of the TCR CDR3. TCRdb itself ran the multiplex PCR reads through MiXCR, one entry per CDR3 protein. This repertoire shows hundreds of thousands of distinct CDR3 sequences, 38% found once; its top ten account for approximately 8.7%. This chain joins TRBV20-1 and TRBJ1-5; D is perhaps TRBD1 (5 bases). The sequencing input was blood. The clonotype was recovered from a man younger than 35 with Graves' hyperthyroidism. The CDR3 sequence is CSAGTPGFQPQHF. CDR3 DNA sequence: TGCAGTGCTGGAACACCAGGGTTTCAGCCCCAGCATTTT.